Each of the 13 T cell receptor beta chains below was sequenced from the same sample in a study of long-term antiretroviral therapy in people with HIV. Survey level was the resolution at which the v3.0 immunoSEQ assay ran. The assay was immunoSEQ multiplex PCR, and TCRdb's table has in-frame clones only and misses some. The data hold about 27,000 clones, with nearly 85% observed a single time. This specimen consisted of unsorted PBMCs, obtained 0.8 years before starting antiretroviral therapy. The receptors derive from a man younger than 30 with HIV.

The chain employs TRBV19 and TRBJ2-7, with D maybe TRBD2 (6 bases). V gave up 9 bases and J gave up 2 bases, with 14 bases separating them. This CDR3 region has 13 residues. The germline CDR1 and CDR2 sequences are LNHDA and SQIVND (reference sequence). The CDR3 is CASAPGGPYEQYF. The CDR3 DNA reads as TGTGCCAGCGCCCCAGGAGGGCCCTACGAGCAGTACTTC.

The chain couples TRBV19 to TRBJ2-7; D uncertain. The CDR3 length is 15 residues. CDR1 is LNHDA and CDR2 is SQIVND in the germline V gene (reference sequence). Trimming took 7 bases from V and 0 from J, leaving 16 bases between them. CDR3 nucleotides: TGTGCCAGTACCCCGTCGTGGGCCCTCTCCTACGAGCAGTACTTC. This encodes CASTPSWALSYEQYF.

The chain recombines TRBV28 with TRBJ2-7; 7 bases line up with TRBD2. J lost 7 bases, V lost 4 bases, and 7 bases had no gene match. The CDR3 runs 13 residues. Germline values: CDR1 MDHEN, CDR2 SYDVKM. This CDR3 reads CASSYLGAGEQYF. The CDR3 DNA reads as TGTGCCAGCAGTTACCTCGGAGCGGGGGAGCAGTACTTC.

This clone appeared a few times. The rearrangement links TRBV5-6 to TRBJ1-3; no clear D gene. CDR3 size: 15 residues. CDR1 is SGHDT and CDR2 is YYEEEE in the germline V gene. Trimming pared 3 bases from V and 1 base from J, leaving 11 bases between. CDR3 sequence: CASSWGSGSGNTIYF. The CDR3 DNA reads TGTGCCAGCAGCTGGGGAAGCGGATCTGGAAACACCATATATTTT.

The chain links TRBV27 to TRBJ1-2; 7 bases map to TRBD1. Germline CDR1 is MNHEY and CDR2 is SMNVEV (reference sequence). V was pared by 4 bases and J by 5 bases, with 10 bases of the junction left unmatched. The CDR3 contains 15 residues. The chain's CDR3 is CASSSISRGGYGYTF. As DNA, the CDR3 is TGTGCCAGCAGTTCAATCTCCAGGGGGGGTTATGGCTACACCTTC.

This clone has a single count. The gene calls are TRBV6-1 and TRBJ1-5; D ambiguous. Germline CDR1 reads MNHNS; CDR2 reads SASEGT. This CDR3 comprises 15 residues. V was clipped by 6 bases and J by 2 bases, with 14 bases between them. CDR3 sequence reads: CASRPNQSGNQPQHF. The CDR3 nucleotides are TGTGCCAGCAGGCCTAACCAGAGTGGCAATCAGCCCCAGCATTTT.

V and J are TRBV19 and TRBJ1-2, with 8 bases fitting TRBD1. The CDR3 has 14 residues. V lost 6 bases and J lost 4; bases outside the gene matches: 7. CDR1 is LNHDA and CDR2 is SQIVND in the germline V gene (reference sequence). CDR3 residues: CASSASGQVYGYTF. The CDR3 DNA sequence: TGTGCCAGTAGCGCCTCGGGACAGGTCTATGGCTACACCTTC.

J is TRBJ2-1 and V is TRBV27; either TRBD1 or TRBD2 may fit D (5 bases each). This CDR3 has 11 amino acids. V lost 5 bases and J 15 bases, leaving 14 bases between the germline ends. The germline CDR1 and CDR2 sequences are MNHEY and SMNVEV (reference sequence). The CDR3 nucleotides read TGTGCCAGCAGTGCCGGGAAGGGACGGTTCTTC. Encoded protein: CASSAGKGRFF.

The chain links TRBV13 to TRBJ1-1; a weak D match, TRBD1 (5 bases). The germline CDR1 and CDR2 sequences are PRHDT and FYEKMQ (reference sequence). The CDR3 runs to 15 residues. Trimming pared 1 base from V and 7 bases from J, leaving 16 bases between. The CDR3 reads CASSLASFQGGEAFF. CDR3 nucleotide sequence: TGTGCCAGCAGCTTAGCGAGTTTCCAGGGAGGTGAAGCTTTCTTT.

As regards this clone: Compared with germline, one end of the junction differs, possibly owing to a read error. The J gene is TRBJ2-7, the V gene TRBV29-1; weak D call: TRBD1 (5 bases). CDR1 SQVTM and CDR2 ANQGSEA come from the germline V gene. CDR3 length equals 14 residues. The CDR3 DNA reads as TGCAGCGTTGTAGGCAGGGTTGACTCCCACGAGCAGTACTTC. Translation gives CSVVGRVDSHEQYF.

This chain uses TRBV27 with TRBJ1-5; 7 nucleotides align to TRBD1. The CDR3 is made up of 14 amino acids. Germline V gene lookup returns CDR1 MNHEY and CDR2 SMNVEV (reference sequence). V shed 2 bases, J shed 2 bases, and the junction held 0 bases outside the gene matches. The CDR3 protein is CASSLGQGNQPQHF. The CDR3 DNA sequence: TGTGCCAGCAGTTTAGGACAGGGCAATCAGCCCCAGCATTTT.

As for this clone: An end of the junction does not agree with germline; a read error may underlie this. CDR3 sequence reads: CASSFGTGNEQYF. The DNA of the CDR3 is TGTGCTAGCAGCTTCGGGACAGGGAACGAGCAGTACTTC. V and J are TRBV7-7 and TRBJ2-7, with 9 bases that match TRBD1. The V gene's germline CDR1 is SSHAT and CDR2 FNYEAQ (reference sequence). There are 13 residues in the CDR3.

This rearrangement joins TRBV5-6 to TRBJ2-6; D not resolved. CDR1 and CDR2 (germline): SGHDT, YYEEEE. The V and J ends lost 2 bases and 1 base respectively, with 7 bases between them. The CDR3 runs 15 residues. The CDR3 DNA sequence: TGTGCCAGCAGCTTCCAGTGGTCTGGGGCCAACGTCCTGACTTTC. Protein sequence: CASSFQWSGANVLTF. Full variable domain (remainder filled in from reference TRBV5-6 and TRBJ2-6): DAGVTQSPTHLIKTRGQQVTLRCSPKSGHDTVSWYQQALGQGPQFIFQYYEEEERQRGNFPDRFSGHQFPNYSSELNVNALLLGDSALYLCASSFQWSGANVLTFGAGSRLTVL.